One sample yielded the 19 T cell receptor beta chains listed below, sequenced in a study of blood T cell repertoires in COVID-19. Generated by immunoSEQ multiplex PCR, the TCRdb table keeps only in-frame clones and is missing some. The sample lists about 170,000 clones, around four fifths occurring once. The material sequenced was peripheral blood. Receptors originate from a woman at least 80 years old with acute or convalescent COVID-19.

The rearrangement uses TRBV28 and TRBJ1-2; D is uncertain. The V and J ends lost 5 bases and 1 base respectively, with 8 bases between them. CDR3 length equals 13 residues. CDR1 MDHEN and CDR2 SYDVKM come from the germline V gene. CDR3 bases: TGTGCCAGCAGTCCCCACAGTAACTATGGCTACACCTTC. This gives the protein CASSPHSNYGYTF.

The chain recombines TRBV7-2 with TRBJ2-3, with D possibly TRBD1 on 6 matching bases. The CDR3 runs 13 residues. From germline, CDR1 is SGHTA and CDR2 FQGNSA. Trimming removed 5 bases at V and 4 bases at J, with 10 bases between. The CDR3 loop reads CASSPTGSDTQYF. CDR3 nucleotide sequence: TGTGCCAGCAGCCCTACAGGGTCAGATACGCAGTATTTT.

The chain links TRBV7-9 to TRBJ1-2; D remains ambiguous. Germline assignment: CDR1 SEHNR and CDR2 FQNEAQ (reference sequence). The CDR3 spans 14 residues. The V and J ends lost 3 bases and 4 bases respectively, with 12 bases between them. The CDR3 protein is CASSFMNSGYGYTF. The CDR3 coding sequence is TGTGCCAGCAGCTTTATGAATTCAGGCTATGGCTACACCTTC.

The chain combines TRBV15 with TRBJ2-1; possible D gene TRBD1, 6 bases. Germline CDR1 reads LNHNV; CDR2 reads YYDKDF (reference sequence). CDR3 length: 15 amino acids. V was pared by 0 bases and J by 9 bases, with 15 bases between. In DNA form, the CDR3 reads TGTGCCACCAGCAGAGATCTCGAACAGGGCGGTGAGCAGTTCTTC. Its protein is CATSRDLEQGGEQFF.

This rearrangement joins TRBV12-3 or TRBV12-4 to TRBJ1-3; no clear D. With 8 bases removed from V and 0 bases from J, the gap between germline ends came to 8 bases. The CDR3 consists of 13 residues. The CDR3 DNA reads TGTGCCAGCTCAGCGCTCTCTGGAAACACCATATATTTT. Translation gives CASSALSGNTIYF.

The rearrangement uses TRBV28 and TRBJ2-5, with D tentatively TRBD1 (5 bases). CDR1 MDHEN and CDR2 SYDVKM come from the germline V gene. V was cut by 7 bases and J by 4 bases, with 19 bases left in between. The CDR3 contains 15 residues. The CDR3 loop reads CASTNPDTSTETQYF. In nucleotides, the CDR3 is TGTGCCAGCACCAACCCGGACACTTCGACAGAGACCCAGTACTTC.

The V call is TRBV30, the J call TRBJ1-6; D is uncertain. The CDR3 runs to 14 residues. V lost 3 bases, J lost 2 bases, and 8 bases lay in between. The germline gives CDR1 GTSNPN, CDR2 SVGIG (reference sequence). The CDR3 reads CAWRLKTYNSPLHF. The CDR3 bases are TGTGCCTGGAGATTAAAAACCTATAATTCACCCCTCCACTTT.

The chain carries TRBV9 and TRBJ2-1; 9 nucleotides line up with TRBD2. After removal of 2 bases from V and 10 bases from J, the junction contained 19 bases not matched to a gene. The CDR3 contains 18 residues. Per germline, CDR1 SGDLS and CDR2 YYNGEE. The CDR3 coding sequence is TGTGCCAGCAGCGTTCAGGGCGGGGGGGCCCAACCCTTTGGAGAGCAGTTCTTC. Amino acid sequence: CASSVQGGGAQPFGEQFF.

The rearrangement links TRBV30 to TRBJ2-7; 12 positions match TRBD2. The CDR3 loop spans 16 amino acids. After removal of 3 bases from V and 0 bases from J, the junction contained 6 bases not matched to a gene. In germline, CDR1 is GTSNPN, CDR2 SVGIG (reference sequence). CDR3 DNA sequence: TGTGCCTGGAGGAAACTAGCGGGGGGCGTCTCCTACGAGCAGTACTTC. It specifies CAWRKLAGGVSYEQYF.

This sequence joins TRBV4-1 and TRBJ2-5; tentatively, D is TRBD2 (6 bases). Trimming stripped 0 bases from V and 2 bases from J, with 13 bases between. The CDR3 runs to 16 residues. Germline V CDR1 and CDR2: MGHRA, YSYEKL. The CDR3 protein is CASSQDRGGRQETQYF. The DNA for the CDR3 is TGCGCCAGCAGCCAAGATCGTGGTGGGAGGCAAGAGACCCAGTACTTC.

The V gene is TRBV7-8, the J gene TRBJ2-7, with TRBD2 matching 11 bases. With 5 bases clipped from V and 6 bases from J, the junction kept 6 bases outside the gene matches. The CDR3 runs 14 residues. Germline V gene data show CDR1 as SGHVS and CDR2 as FQNEAQ. The CDR3 protein is CASSALAGVVEQYF. CDR3 coding DNA: TGTGCCAGCAGCGCACTAGCGGGGGTGGTCGAGCAGTACTTC.

CDR3 DNA sequence: TGTGCCAGCCAACTTGGACTATTAGATAATTCACCCCTCCACTTT. Amino acid sequence: CASQLGLLDNSPLHF. The J gene is TRBJ1-6, the V gene TRBV6-5; D gene ambiguous. CDR1 and CDR2 from the germline V gene are MNHEY and SVGAGI. The CDR3 loop spans 15 amino acids. The ends were cut back, 8 bases at V and 5 bases at J, with 16 bases in the middle.

This chain connects TRBV11-2 to TRBJ2-1; 9 positions agree with TRBD2. This CDR3 is 18 amino acids long. J was trimmed by 0 bases and V by 4 bases; bases with no gene match: 10. CDR1 is SGHAT, CDR2 FQNNGV, per germline. The CDR3 DNA reads TGTGCCAGCAGCTCGACCGGGACTAGCTCCAGCTCCTACAATGAGCAGTTCTTC. It codes for CASSSTGTSSSSYNEQFF.

The chain couples TRBV2 to TRBJ2-7; a weak D match, TRBD2 (6 bases). V was pared by 4 bases and J by 1 base, with 11 bases between. This CDR3 spans 14 amino acids. Germline CDR1 SNHLY, CDR2 FYNNEI. Here the CDR3 reads CASSAASESYEQYF. Written as DNA, the CDR3 is TGTGCCAGCAGTGCGGCTAGCGAGTCCTACGAGCAGTACTTC.

This chain connects TRBV6-2 or TRBV6-3 to TRBJ2-7; possible D gene TRBD2, 6 bases. This CDR3 is 16 amino acids long. V lost 6 bases, J lost 0 bases, and 18 bases lay in between. Germline assignment: CDR1 MNHEY and CDR2 SVGEGT. CDR3 amino acids: CASSSWDSGNSYEQYF. The DNA of the CDR3 is TGTGCCAGCAGCTCGTGGGACTCCGGAAACTCCTACGAGCAGTACTTC.

The chain couples TRBV6-1 to TRBJ1-1; D is possibly TRBD1 (6 bases). The V and J ends lost 3 bases and 4 bases respectively, with 12 bases between them. Germline values: CDR1 MNHNS, CDR2 SASEGT. CDR3 size: 14 residues. CDR3 amino acids: CASSDQGRGTEAFF. The CDR3 bases are TGTGCCAGCAGTGATCAGGGCAGGGGCACTGAAGCTTTCTTT.

The chain links TRBV7-8 to TRBJ2-1; TRBD2 aligns across 9 bases. Losses at the gene ends were 5 bases for V and 4 bases for J; bases not matched to a gene: 12. Germline assignment: CDR1 SGHVS and CDR2 FQNEAQ. The CDR3 length is 17 residues. The CDR3 DNA is TGTGCCAGCAGCGCGACTTATCCTAGCGGGGTTTACAATGAGCAGTTCTTC. It is translated as CASSATYPSGVYNEQFF. Drawing the rest from reference TRBV7-8 and TRBJ2-1, the complete variable domain is GAGVSQSPRYKVAKRGQDVALRCDPISGHVSLFWYQQALGQGPEFLTYFQNEAQLDKSGLPSDRFFAERPEGSVSTLKIQRTQQEDSAVYLCASSATYPSGVYNEQFFGPGTRLTVL.

The chain carries TRBV5-1 and TRBJ2-1; the match to TRBD2 covers 9 bases. After removal of 3 bases from V and 8 bases from J, the junction contained 6 bases not matched to a gene. This CDR3 contains 14 residues. CDR1 is SGHRS and CDR2 is YFSETQ in the germline V gene. The DNA for the CDR3 is TGCGCCAGCAGCTCCGGGACTAGCTTGGATGAGCAGTTCTTC. This codes for CASSSGTSLDEQFF.

The chain recombines TRBV6-6 with TRBJ1-2, with D uncertain. The CDR3 loop spans 14 amino acids. Germline CDR1 MNHNY, CDR2 SVGAGI (reference sequence). Trimming removed 8 bases at V and 0 bases at J, with 13 bases between. In DNA, the CDR3 is TGTGCCAGCTGCGATTTGGTTACTAACTATGGCTACACCTTC. Protein sequence: CASCDLVTNYGYTF.